This TCR beta chain was captured in a study of CD8+ T cells in alopecia areata (dated by TCRdb to 2016 to 2018). The study in broad terms: Treated patients were enrolled in an open-label pilot trial of oral tofacitinib at 5 to 10 mg twice daily for moderate-to-severe alopecia areata. Patients received tofacitinib for 6 to 18 months and were then followed off drug for 6 months to check for delayed response and recurrence. In both human patients and the C3H/HeJ mouse model, the study applied high-throughput TCRbeta sequencing to look at T cell clonal expansion in alopecia areata. Human TCRbeta sequencing covered scalp tissue and sorted CD4+ and CD8+ peripheral blood T cells from patchy and totalis/universalis alopecia areata patients and healthy controls. Biopsies were taken from tofacitinib-treated patients at baseline and again at 4 and 24 weeks into treatment, and several of those patients also had a later scalp biopsy. Scalp clonality was compared among normal scalp (n=4), patchy alopecia areata scalp (n=8), and alopecia totalis/universalis scalp (n=8). RNA was obtained with the PAXgene miRNA kit for fixed scalp, the miRNeasy kit for PBMCs, and the RNeasy kit for mouse skin. immunoSEQ multiplex PCR using 35 Vbeta forward primers and 13 Jbeta reverse primers was used to amplify TCRbeta CDR3 regions.

A note on this clone: There is no known antigen for this receptor. Per-base qualities were not stored, and no clone one base away is much larger.

Library preparation employed the immunoSEQ multiplex PCR assay. RNA was extracted from all samples and reverse transcribed into cDNA as template for TCR sequencing. SuperScript III was used for first-strand cDNA synthesis, primed with a 2:1 mix of oligo-dT and random hexamers. A synthetic immune receptor repertoire was used to gauge amplification bias, and whatever bias remained was removed computationally. Regarding the original processing steps: After raw reads were preprocessed to remove errors, the CDR3 was defined following IMGT conventions as running from the conserved cysteine to phenylalanine. Clonality was computed as 1 minus the Shannon entropy, with the entropy normalized by log2 of the number of productive unique TCRs. Whether scalp clones were CD4 or CD8 was inferred by matching scalp TCRbeta sequences against CD4 and CD8 repertoires sorted from blood. TCRdb provides this immuneACCESS table in a form limited to in-frame rearrangements. Some clones are lacking; in checked studies, under half of them reflect an unresolved V gene, and why the rest are absent is not known. The V and J calls and clone size were taken over from that table, and D and trimming were inferred from the DNA. A total of hundreds of thousands of clones appear in this sample, 57% of them only once. The ten top clones hold under 0.5% of the sample.

The label giving this sample's time point can be read as: baseline before oral tofacitinib. Lesional scalp punch biopsies and peripheral blood were collected from alopecia areata patients. PBMCs were isolated by density centrifugation and stained for CD3, CD4 and CD8, and CD4+ and CD8+ T cells were sorted on a FACSAria. In the germline V gene, CDR1 corresponds to SNHLY and CDR2 to FYNNEI. V ends up 5 bases short and J 5 bases short, with an unmatched junction base count of 5. The CDR3 runs 14 residues from the cysteine to the phenylalanine. Left in the record is the CDR3 DNA by itself, 42 bases read in frame from the first base. Results and caveats for the whole study, not just this receptor: Compared with normal scalp, lesional scalp, particularly in alopecia totalis/universalis, had higher clonality and more expanded CD8+ clones, which suggests antigenic drive. Shared TCR sequences between patients were less evident than in mice, which may be partly attributable to HLA diversity in the patient population. Unlike mouse skin, where gammadelta T cells dominate, normal human skin contains resident alphabeta T cells that get sequenced too, which complicates analysis of the scalp TCR repertoire.

This clonotype was sampled from a human donor with alopecia areata. The sample consisted of CD4+ T cells sorted from blood, taken at week 0. Recombination linked TRBV2 to TRBJ2-2, and 7 junction bases match TRBD2. Read as DNA, the sequence is TGTGCCAGCAGTCCCGGGACTATGACCGGGGAGCTGTTTTTT. Its protein product is CASSPGTMTGELFF. The entire variable domain, with the stretches around the CDR3 drawn from the reference TRBV2 and TRBJ2-2 proteins, is EPEVTQTPSHQVTQMGQEVILRCVPISNHLYFYWYRQILGQKVEFLVSFYNNEISEKSEIFDDQFSVERPDGSNFTLKIRSTKLEDSAMYFCASSPGTMTGELFFGEGSRLTVL.